The subject of this entry is one T cell receptor (beta chain). Its antigen is not yet known. Nothing much larger sits one base from this clone, and base qualities are not available. This entry is derived from a study of T-cell reconstitution after alpha-beta-depleted transplantation in children (dated by TCRdb to the mid-2010s). About the full investigation: Using TCR repertoire profiling, the study followed T-cell immune reconstitution in a quantitative way in children after TCRalphabeta/CD19-depleted allogeneic hematopoietic cell transplantation.

Library prep was done by PCR. Instrument on record: Illumina HiSeq 2500. To normalize quantification of the TCRbeta repertoire, the TCR libraries were built with molecular barcoding that relied on unique molecular identifiers. In-frame beta chains were kept once TCRdb had trimmed the public reads at Q25 with fastp and called clones with MiXCR. CDR3 protein duplicates are merged, each entry listing the most common genes and DNA. This sample comprises about 420,000 distinct CDR3 sequences, roughly 16% of them detected only once. Under 30% of the sample is held by the ten biggest clonotypes. In the paper's terms, the treatment or condition label means: allogeneic hematopoietic cell transplantation with graft depleted of TCRalphabeta T cells and CD19 B cells. The transplant recipients were children given TCRalphabeta/CD19-depleted allogeneic hematopoietic cell grafts. CDR1 and CDR2, looked up from the germline V gene, are KGHSH and LQKENI. The CDR3 sequence holds 15 residues, the cysteine and phenylalanine included. The DNA shown is the 45-base CDR3, in frame from base 1. Here V drops 2 bases and J drops 4 bases, and the junction holds 4 bases not matched to any gene.

Broad study findings and their caveats: In some patients, the high TCRbeta diversity seen at day 60 was put down to recipient T cells and intrathymic progenitors that had survived conditioning. The apparently early alphabetaT-cell count recovery about two months after transplant was reportedly dependent on only several hundred rapidly expanded clones derived from non-depleted graft cells. The frequencies of hyperexpanded clones fell over the following months, and after one year, T-cell counts and TCRbeta diversity were mostly attributed to newly produced T cells.

The chain was built from TRBV18 and TRBJ2-4, with 8 bases matching TRBD2. The source is a boy less than two years old who had a stem cell transplant for Wiskott-Aldrich syndrome, so the T cells may come from the graft donor. The specimen was PBMCs, mostly from graft donor cells, collected 360 days after TCRalphabeta/CD19-depleted stem cell transplant. In nucleotides, the sequence is TGTGCCAGCTCACCAGCGGGGGGAAAGAAAAACATTCAGTACTTC. Its protein product is CASSPAGGKKNIQYF.